The present entry profiles one T cell receptor (beta chain) with its context. The antigen it binds to is not known. Within one base of it there is no much larger clone, and no base qualities were kept. Using the deep immunoSEQ assay, multiplex PCR amplified TCR CDR3 regions from genomic DNA. Extracted genomic DNA from each cell subset was distributed evenly across all wells of several immunoSEQ 96-well plates, and each plate was treated as a replicate. Each replicate PCR for sorted subsets received approximately 200 ng genomic DNA, equal to 28,000 or so T cell genomes. Purified libraries were quantified with a Qubit 3.0 fluorometer, sized on a Bioanalyzer 2100, and re-quantified with the KAPA Library Quantification kit. A separate single-read 150-cycle Illumina NextSeq 550 flow cell was used to sequence each immunoSEQ 96-well plate. Per the original workflow: Because only junctional sequences without quality scores were contained in the immunoSEQ output, filtering matching that applied to full-length reads could not be performed. To assign V/J genes and CDR3, sequences were annotated against IMGT germline references using PyIR, a Python wrapper for IgBLAST v1.9. Reads were filtered out if the reads had weak V/J assignments (E-value above 1e-6), no CDR3, stop codons, out-of-frame junctions, or ambiguous translated residues. V3J clonotypes were defined as sequences sharing an identical inferred V gene, J gene, and CDR3 amino acid sequence. To compute the percentage overlap between repertoires, the number of shared unique clonotypes was divided by the size of the smaller repertoire. Richness of each repertoire was evaluated using RTK rarefaction, the Chao1 estimator, and Recon v2.1 estimates of unobserved clonotypes. For all TCRbeta clonotypes obtained by the gDNA method from a handful of donors, generation probabilities were computed with OLGA. Here the immuneACCESS table is served through TCRdb, limited to in-frame sequences with V and J called. Missing clones are a known gap in these copies; in checked studies unresolved V genes cover under half, and the rest lacks a known reason. V, J and clone size are taken as reported in that table, and D and trimming were inferred from the DNA itself. Recorded for this sample are some 2,400,000 clones; roughly 95% of them occurred a single time. 0.13% of the sample belongs to the ten largest clones.

The sample originates from a study of shared clonotypes between healthy human individuals (dated by TCRdb to about 2020). A note on the overall study: Three men and a couple of women, aged 18 to 49 years, made up the cohort. For each donor, three plates each were used for CD4 naive and CD4 memory, two plates were used for CD8 naive, and one plate was used for CD8 memory. To estimate repertoire size and how much clonotype sharing occurs between individuals, the study deeply sequenced the blood TCR repertoires of about 5 healthy adults. Per donor, leukapheresis produced somewhere between about 0.9 and 9 billion PBMCs. To increase sequencing depth and limit assay-specific biases, TCR repertoire library preparation and sequencing were carried out by different laboratories using diverse techniques.

Healthy HIV-negative adults with no recently reported acute infections or vaccinations were included as donors. Only Caucasian adults living in Nashville, Tennessee, USA were represented among the donors. Magnetic negative selection was used to enrich CD4+ T cells, after which naive cells were positively selected on CD45RA and the negative fraction became the memory subset. Blood was obtained by leukapheresis, after which PBMCs were separated by Ficoll-Histopaque density gradient centrifugation and cryopreserved in liquid nitrogen vapor phase. Analytical flow cytometry was used to check the purity and quantity of each magnetically sorted T cell population. Each sorted fraction had its genomic DNA isolated and then quantified by UV absorbance on a Nanodrop 2000c. Overall results and qualifications from the work: Based on pairwise subsampling, the degree of clonotype sharing among donors was expected to be affected by sequencing depth. The genetic and exposure-history diversity represented was limited by the small number of donors. Even with the large sequencing depth, rarefaction of the sorted-subset datasets indicated that sequencing was incomplete. Compared with non-shared clonotypes, clonotypes shared by all four sorted-subset donors had higher generation probabilities. Estimated clonotype richness was generally larger for naive than for memory subsets. Sharing across four donors was observed for roughly 5.4% of naive CD4, less than 4% of naive CD8, 2% to 2.5% of memory CD4, and roughly 0.4% of memory CD8 clonotypes. Sampling was restricted to blood, and TCR repertoires in tissues likely differ from the TCR repertoires found in blood.

This clonotype was obtained from a man younger than 30 in good health. Material: naive CD4+ T cells sorted from blood. Interpreted using the paper, the cell subset or site label stands for: CD45RA+ positively selected.

CDR3 reads: CASRSSGQETQYF. The DNA sequence reads TGTGCCAGCAGAAGTAGCGGACAAGAGACCCAGTACTTC. The V and J genes are TRBV6-6 and TRBJ2-5; TRBD2 is a possible D gene, resting on 6 matching bases. Including the terminal cysteine and phenylalanine, the CDR3 comprises 13 residues. The CDR3 DNA has 39 bases and is translated from base 1. V gives up 6 bases and J gives up 2 bases, and the segment between their germline ends measures 10 bases. The germline V gene encodes CDR1 MNHNY and CDR2 SVGAGI (reference sequence).